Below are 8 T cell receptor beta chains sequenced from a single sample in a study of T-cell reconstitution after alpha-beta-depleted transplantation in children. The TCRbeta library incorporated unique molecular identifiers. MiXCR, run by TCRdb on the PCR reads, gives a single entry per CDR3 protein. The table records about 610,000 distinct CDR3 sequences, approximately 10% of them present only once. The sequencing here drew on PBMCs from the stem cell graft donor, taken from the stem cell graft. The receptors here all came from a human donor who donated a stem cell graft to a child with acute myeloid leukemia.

Here the CDR3 DNA reads TGTGCCAGCAGCTTATTGGAGGGAAAGAGCACCAATTCACCCCTCCACTTT. It codes for CASSLLEGKSTNSPLHF. The rearrangement joins TRBV7-6 to TRBJ1-6; unclear D gene. This CDR3 is built from 17 residues. Germline CDR1 and CDR2: SGHVS and FNYEAQ. V lost 2 bases and J 7 bases, leaving 18 bases between the germline ends.

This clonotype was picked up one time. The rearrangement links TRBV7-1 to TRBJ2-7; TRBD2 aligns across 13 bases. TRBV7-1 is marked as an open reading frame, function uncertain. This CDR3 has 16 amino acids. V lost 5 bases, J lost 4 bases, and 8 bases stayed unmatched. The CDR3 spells CASSRGLAGVEYEQYF. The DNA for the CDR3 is TGTGCCAGCAGCAGAGGACTAGCGGGAGTGGAATACGAGCAGTACTTC.

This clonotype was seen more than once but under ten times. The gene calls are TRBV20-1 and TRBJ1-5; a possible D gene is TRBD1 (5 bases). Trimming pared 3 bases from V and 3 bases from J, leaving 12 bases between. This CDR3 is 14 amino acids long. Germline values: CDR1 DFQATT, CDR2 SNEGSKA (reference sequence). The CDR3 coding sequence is TGCAGTGCTAGGGGGGAGTTGGCCAATCAGCCCCAGCATTTT. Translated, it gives CSARGELANQPQHF.

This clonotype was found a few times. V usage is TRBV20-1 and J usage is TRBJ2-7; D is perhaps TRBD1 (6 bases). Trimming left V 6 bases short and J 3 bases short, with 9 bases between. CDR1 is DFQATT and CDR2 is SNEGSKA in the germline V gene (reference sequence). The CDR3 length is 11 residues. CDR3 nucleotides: TGCAGTGCCCTACAGGGCTACGAGCAGTACTTC. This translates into CSALQGYEQYF.

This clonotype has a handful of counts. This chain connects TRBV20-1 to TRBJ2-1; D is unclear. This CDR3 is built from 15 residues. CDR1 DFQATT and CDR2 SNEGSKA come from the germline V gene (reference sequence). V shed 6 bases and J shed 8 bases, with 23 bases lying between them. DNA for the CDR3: TGCAGTGCCGCCGCTCCCGGGTCCTATCCCGATGAGCAGTTCTTC. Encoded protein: CSAAAPGSYPDEQFF.

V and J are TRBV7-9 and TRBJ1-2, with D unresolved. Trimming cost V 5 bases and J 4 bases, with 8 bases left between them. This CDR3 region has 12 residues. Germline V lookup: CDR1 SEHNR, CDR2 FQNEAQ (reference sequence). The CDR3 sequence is CASSKDGYGYTF. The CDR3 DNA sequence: TGTGCCAGCAGCAAGGACGGCTATGGCTACACCTTC. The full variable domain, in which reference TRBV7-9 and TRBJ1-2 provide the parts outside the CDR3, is DTGVSQNPRHKITKRGQNVTFRCDPISEHNRLYWYRQTLGQGPEFLTYFQNEAQLEKSRLLSDRFSAERPKGSFSTLEIQRTEQGDSAMYLCASSKDGYGYTFGSGTRLTVV.

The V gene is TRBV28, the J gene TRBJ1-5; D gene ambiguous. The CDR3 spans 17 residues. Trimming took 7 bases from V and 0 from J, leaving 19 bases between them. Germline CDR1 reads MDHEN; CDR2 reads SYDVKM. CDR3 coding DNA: TGTGCCAGCACCTCACCCCCCCGGGTCCGTAGCAATCAGCCCCAGCATTTT. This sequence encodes CASTSPPRVRSNQPQHF.

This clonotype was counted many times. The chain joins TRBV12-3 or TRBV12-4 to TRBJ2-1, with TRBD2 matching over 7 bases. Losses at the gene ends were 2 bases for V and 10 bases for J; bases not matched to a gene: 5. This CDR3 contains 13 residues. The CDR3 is CASSLRGVEEQFF. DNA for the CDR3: TGTGCCAGCAGTTTACGGGGGGTGGAGGAGCAGTTCTTC.